The next 17 T cell receptor beta chains were all read from a single sample in a study of T cell responses to AZD1222 COVID-19 vaccine. Profiled with immunoSEQ multiplex PCR; TCRdb holds only in-frame clones, not every one. Found here are 65,000 to 100,000 clones, approximately 90% of them singletons; the top ten hold 6.5% to 9.5%. The sample consisted of peripheral blood, taken 28 days after the second AZD1222 dose. These receptors came from an adult who received the AZD1222 COVID-19 vaccine.

CDR3 sequence: CASSLRQAPYTGELFF. CDR3 nucleotides: TGTGCCAGCTCACTCCGACAGGCACCCTACACCGGGGAGCTGTTTTTT. The chain joins TRBV18 to TRBJ2-2; maybe TRBD1 (6 bases). The CDR3 consists of 16 residues. V was trimmed by 4 bases and J by 3 bases, leaving 15 bases between them. CDR1 is KGHSH and CDR2 is LQKENI in the germline V gene.

This clone appeared once. This sequence joins TRBV18 and TRBJ1-4; a weak D match, TRBD1 (6 bases). The CDR3 is 16 residues long. The germline gives CDR1 KGHSH, CDR2 LQKENI. V was cut by 6 bases and J by 2 bases, with 16 bases left in between. CDR3 sequence reads: CASSRGAVATNEKLFF. DNA for the CDR3: TGTGCCAGCTCCCGGGGGGCAGTCGCGACTAATGAAAAACTGTTTTTT.

This clone showed up just once. V is TRBV5-4 and J is TRBJ2-5; no clear D gene. The CDR3 loop spans 13 amino acids. Per germline, CDR1 SGHNT and CDR2 YYREEE (reference sequence). Deletions cut 2 bases from V and 1 base from J, with 6 bases between. The CDR3 spells CASSFLVQETQYF. The CDR3 DNA sequence: TGTGCCAGCAGCTTTCTGGTCCAAGAGACCCAGTACTTC. Full variable domain (outside the CDR3, taken from reference TRBV5-4 and TRBJ2-5): ETGVTQSPTHLIKTRGQQVTLRCSSQSGHNTVSWYQQALGQGPQFIFQYYREEENGRGNFPPRFSGLQFPNYSSELNVNALELDDSALYLCASSFLVQETQYFGPGTRLLVL.

CDR3 sequence reads: CAVGPAATDTQYF. For the CDR3, the DNA is TGTGCCGTCGGCCCAGCGGCCACAGATACGCAGTATTTT. The chain joins TRBV10-3 to TRBJ2-3; possibly TRBD2 for D (5 bases). Germline CDR1 and CDR2: ENHRY and SYGVKD. This CDR3 is 13 amino acids long. The V and J ends lost 11 bases and 2 bases respectively, with 14 bases between them.

V is TRBV7-6 and J is TRBJ2-2; D is perhaps TRBD1 (6 bases). In germline, CDR1 is SGHVS, CDR2 FNYEAQ. The CDR3 contains 15 residues. V was clipped by 5 bases and J by 0 bases, with 10 bases between them. The CDR3 loop is CASSQGHSNTGELFF. CDR3 sequence (DNA): TGTGCCAGCAGCCAGGGACATTCGAACACCGGGGAGCTGTTTTTT.

The CDR3 nucleotides are TGTGCCGTCTCATCAGCGGGAGTAGGCGGGGAGCTGTTTTTT. Translating gives CAVSSAGVGGELFF. This sequence joins TRBV6-5 and TRBJ2-2, with 8 bases that match TRBD2. The CDR3 runs 14 residues. The germline CDR1 and CDR2 sequences are MNHEY and SVGAGI. Unmatched junction bases numbered 12, after V lost 11 bases and J lost 7 bases.

This chain links TRBV27 with TRBJ2-1, with D possibly TRBD2 on 6 matching bases. Trimming removed 11 bases from V and 4 bases from J, with 12 bases in between. This CDR3 spans 12 amino acids. From germline, CDR1 is MNHEY and CDR2 SMNVEV (reference sequence). CDR3 protein: CARRDLYNEQFF. The CDR3 nucleotides read TGTGCCCGCCGGGACTTATACAATGAGCAGTTCTTC.

The chain carries TRBV7-6 and TRBJ1-4; possible D gene TRBD1, 6 bases. Germline V gives CDR1 SGHVS, CDR2 FNYEAQ. The CDR3 covers 15 residues. V was trimmed by 1 base and J by 8 bases, leaving 14 bases between them. In DNA form, the CDR3 reads TGTGCCAGCAGCTTAGATGGGGGCCGCGACGAAAAACTGTTTTTT. This sequence encodes CASSLDGGRDEKLFF.

This chain links TRBV28 with TRBJ2-7, with TRBD1 matching 8 bases. The V gene end was trimmed by 10 bases and the J gene end by 5 bases; junction bases not matched to a gene: 7. Germline-derived CDR1 and CDR2 are MDHEN and SYDVKM. CDR3 size: 12 residues. The CDR3 reads CATTDRVHEQYF. The CDR3 DNA follows: TGTGCCACCACGGACAGGGTTCACGAGCAGTACTTC.

The chain's CDR3 is CASSLKTGPAEQYF. Here the CDR3 DNA reads TGTGCCAGCAGCTTAAAGACAGGGCCCGCCGAGCAGTACTTC. The chain uses TRBV7-6 and TRBJ2-7; 7 bases line up with TRBD1. CDR1 is SGHVS, CDR2 FNYEAQ, per germline. The ends lost 2 bases at V and 6 bases at J; junction bases unmatched: 7. This CDR3 has 14 amino acids.

The chain employs TRBV28 and TRBJ2-3; 9 bases match TRBD2. The junction had 5 bases not matched to a gene; V was cut back by 6 bases and J by 1 base. The CDR3 loop spans 15 amino acids. CDR1 and CDR2 from the germline V gene are MDHEN and SYDVKM. CDR3 protein: CASSRTSAGTDTQYF. CDR3 nucleotide sequence: TGTGCCAGCAGCCGGACTAGCGCGGGCACAGATACGCAGTATTTT.

The chain links TRBV24-1 to TRBJ2-3; possible D gene TRBD1, 6 bases. Germline V gene data show CDR1 as KGHDR and CDR2 as SFDVKD. This CDR3 region has 14 residues. V lost 3 bases to trimming and J lost 4 bases, with 10 bases between them. In DNA, the CDR3 is TGTGCCACCAGTGATGGCAGGGGAGCAGATACGCAGTATTTT. It translates to CATSDGRGADTQYF.

This chain connects TRBV2 to TRBJ1-2; D remains ambiguous. Trimming took 8 bases from V and 0 from J, leaving 7 bases between them. Germline V CDR1 and CDR2: SNHLY, FYNNEI. The CDR3 totals 12 residues. CDR3 sequence (DNA): TGTGCCAGCGAGAAACCTAACTATGGCTACACCTTC. Protein: CASEKPNYGYTF.

The chain has TRBV3-1 (or the pseudogene TRBV3-2) and TRBJ2-7; 9 nucleotides align to TRBD1. The V gene's germline CDR1 is LGHDT and CDR2 YNNKEL (reference sequence). The CDR3 sequence is 16 residues long. With 0 bases clipped from V and 1 base from J, the junction kept 4 bases outside the gene matches. CDR3 sequence reads: CASSQDIGQGSYEQYF. The CDR3 nucleotides are TGTGCCAGCAGCCAAGATATCGGACAGGGGTCCTACGAGCAGTACTTC.

This clone is a singleton in its sample. The chain carries TRBV6-5 and TRBJ1-5, with a possible D match to TRBD1 (5 bases). The CDR3 runs 15 residues. The V gene's germline CDR1 is MNHEY and CDR2 SVGAGI. V shed 2 bases and J shed 6 bases, with 14 bases lying between them. CDR3 residues: CASSYALRVLQPQHF. CDR3 bases: TGTGCCAGCAGTTACGCCCTCAGGGTCCTTCAGCCCCAGCATTTT.

The chain uses TRBV7-9 and TRBJ2-5; 8 bases match TRBD2. The junction had 13 bases not matched to a gene; V was cut back by 6 bases and J by 7 bases. Germline assignment: CDR1 SEHNR and CDR2 FQNEAQ (reference sequence). CDR3 length: 15 amino acids. CDR3 sequence: CASRLGDGTRSTQYF. The CDR3 DNA sequence: TGTGCCAGCAGGCTAGGGGACGGGACTAGATCGACCCAGTACTTC.

The chain has TRBV16 and TRBJ1-5; D gene ambiguous. Trimming pared 2 bases from V and 3 bases from J, leaving 8 bases between. Germline V gene sequence: CDR1 KGHSY, CDR2 FQNENV. The CDR3 extends over 14 amino acids. CDR3 residues: CASSQGGYNQPQHF. The CDR3 DNA sequence: TGTGCCAGCAGCCAAGGCGGTTACAATCAGCCCCAGCATTTT.